The clone carrying this TCR beta chain was detected many times. By 5'RACE with 10-nucleotide random UMIs, the cDNA was made. TCRdb recomputed calls from the 5' RACE reads with MiXCR, one row per CDR3 protein. The sample holds 72,000 or so distinct CDR3 sequences, roughly 18% seen once. A blood bank in Maryland, USA, provided the volunteers who served as healthy controls. These data belong to a study of neurological immune-mediated disorders. The sequence was obtained from a woman in her thirties or forties in good health. Sample: PBMCs.

CDR3 sequence reads: CASSRYTGGRAEAFF. DNA of the CDR3: TGTGCCAGCAGCAGATACACCGGTGGTCGGGCTGAAGCTTTCTTT. This chain links TRBV7-2 with TRBJ1-1; D unclear. Trimming removed 5 bases from V and 6 bases from J, with 19 bases in between. Germline V gene lookup returns CDR1 SGHTA and CDR2 FQGNSA. This CDR3 contains 15 residues. Full variable domain (rest looked up from reference TRBV7-2 and TRBJ1-1): GAGVSQSPSNKVTEKGKDVELRCDPISGHTALYWYRQSLGQGLEFLIYFQGNSAPDKSGLPSDRFSAERTGGSVSTLTIQRTQQEDSAVYLCASSRYTGGRAEAFFGQGTRLTVV.